The subject of this entry is one T cell receptor beta chain. What it binds is unknown. Germline V CDR1 and CDR2: LNHDA, SQIVND (reference sequence). CDR3 size: 14 residues. Trimming removed 8 bases from V and 0 bases from J; junction bases left unmatched: 7. The sample comes from a study of blood T cells in healthy people across ages. About the study: Template switching caught about one barcoded beta molecule for each two T cells.

A second roughly 7 to 12 cycle PCR used barcoded and J-beta primers. Every cDNA molecule bore a tag from a template-switch adaptor containing 12 random nucleotides. TCRdb called the 5' RACE reads again in MiXCR, with one record for every CDR3 protein. The sample has approximately 2,000,000 distinct CDR3 sequences; roughly two fifths are singletons. Study results and caveats: From one million sequenced T cells, diversity estimates were lower bounds. TCR beta diversity per million T cells fell roughly linearly with age.

The chain carries TRBV19 and TRBJ2-7, with 7 bases aligning to TRBD1. This sequence was found in a human donor in good health. Sequenced material: blood. CDR3 loop: CASSGTDSSYEQYF. CDR3 DNA sequence: TGTGCCAGTTCTGGGACAGATAGCTCCTACGAGCAGTACTTC. Supplemented by reference TRBV19 and TRBJ2-7, the full variable domain reads DGGITQSPKYLFRKEGQNVTLSCEQNLNHDAMYWYRQDPGQGLRLIYYSQIVNDFQKGDIAEGYSVSREKKESFPLTVTSAQKNPTAFYLCASSGTDSSYEQYFGPGTRLTVT.